What follows is one T cell receptor (beta chain) and its context. The target of this receptor is not known. No much larger clonotype is one base removed from it; base qualities were not supplied. To sequence the TCRbeta CDR3 region, genomic DNA was isolated from the sorted cells. The immunoSEQ Assay was used to sequence the TCRbeta CDR3 regions. The table was pulled from immuneACCESS by TCRdb, which kept in-frame rearrangements only. Such tables lose some clones; where checked, under half of the loss comes from unresolved V genes, and the rest has no known cause. The sample table holds about 70,000 clones, of which roughly 85% were seen once. More than 2.5% of the sample rests with the top ten. This entry belongs to a study of OX40 agonist ivuxolimab in advanced cancers. Context from the whole study: Ivuxolimab, which targeted the costimulatory receptor OX40 (CD134), was an agonistic, fully human IgG2 monoclonal antibody. Intravenous ivuxolimab was administered to patients every 2 weeks at six dose levels: 0.01, 0.1, 0.3, 1.5, 3 and 10 mg/kg. Of the roughly 51 patients in dose escalation, about 20 had hepatocellular carcinoma, some 15 had melanoma, 9 had renal cell carcinoma and 9 had head and neck cancer. Partial responses occurred in three dose-escalation patients: two with cutaneous melanoma and one with hepatocellular carcinoma. Peripheral TCRbeta sequencing was intended to test whether TCR sequence diversity was altered and clonal T-cell expansion was caused by ivuxolimab. The paper covers the monotherapy dose-escalation part of the phase I ivuxolimab trial, which included N of about 51 patients. A male proportion of roughly 80% and a mean age of around 60 years, ranging from about 20 to 85, were recorded for the dose-escalation cohort. Prior anti-PD-1, anti-PD-L1 or anti-CTLA-4 therapy was permitted, and checkpoint inhibitors had been received by more than 35% of dose-escalation patients.

The CDR3 covers 14 residues, taking in both the cysteine and the phenylalanine. Here the CDR3 DNA is all that survives: 42 bases in frame from base 1. After removal of 2 bases from V and 4 bases from J, the junction retains 3 bases not matched to a gene. For CDR1 and CDR2, the germline V gene lists SGHTA and FQGTGA. Findings and caveats that apply to the study as a whole: After ivuxolimab, CD8+ T cells had more expanded clones than CD4+ T cells on average. The antigen specificity of the clonally expanded peripheral T cells was not determined. Low levels of normalized T-cell clonal expansion were also seen in some patients who did not respond. Clonal expansion of both CD4+ and CD8+ blood T cells was observed from baseline to week 6 at doses 0.1 to 3.0 mg/kg. In the 0.1-3.0 mg/kg groups, partial responders were among the patients with the lowest normalized peripheral clonal expansion, particularly in CD8+ T cells.

The trial excluded patients who had a history of autoimmune disease or were on systemic immunosuppression. Peripheral blood for TCR sequencing was drawn from every dose cohort at baseline, at cycle 4 day 1 and at cycle 7 day 1. The samples were drawn from a first-in-human, open-label, multicenter phase I dose-escalation trial of ivuxolimab. Adults with locally advanced or metastatic head and neck squamous cell, hepatocellular, melanoma or renal cell carcinoma were enrolled in the trial. Before TCR sequencing, CD4+ and CD8+ T cells were separately sorted from peripheral blood. This TCR came from an adult with an advanced solid tumor such as melanoma, head and neck, liver or kidney cancer. This chain joins TRBV7-3 to TRBJ2-5; the junction holds 8 bases that match TRBD2. The sequencing used CD4+ or CD8+ T cells sorted from blood, collected in a trial of the OX40 agonist ivuxolimab. CDR3 sequence: CASSLAGGRETQYF. Here is the DNA: TGTGCCAGCAGCTTAGCGGGGGGCCGAGAGACCCAGTACTTC.